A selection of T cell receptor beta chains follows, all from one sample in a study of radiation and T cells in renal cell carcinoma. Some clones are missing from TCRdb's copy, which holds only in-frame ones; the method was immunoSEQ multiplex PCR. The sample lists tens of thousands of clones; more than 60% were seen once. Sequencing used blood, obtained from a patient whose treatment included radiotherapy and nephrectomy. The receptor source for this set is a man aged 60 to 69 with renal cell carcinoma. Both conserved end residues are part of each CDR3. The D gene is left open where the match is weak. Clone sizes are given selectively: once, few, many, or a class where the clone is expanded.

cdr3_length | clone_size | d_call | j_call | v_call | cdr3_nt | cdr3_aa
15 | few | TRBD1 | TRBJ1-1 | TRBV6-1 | TGTGCCAGCAGCCCTAGACAGGGGCTGAACACTGAAGCTTTCTTT | CASSPRQGLNTEAFF
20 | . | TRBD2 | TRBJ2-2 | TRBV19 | TGTGCCAGTAGTAGTGTAAGGGGACTAGCCGATGAATTTAACACCGGGGAGCTGTTTTTT | CASSSVRGLADEFNTGELFF
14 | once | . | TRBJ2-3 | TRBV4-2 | TGTGCCAGCAGCCAGCTAAGCGGCACAGATACGCAGTATTTT | CASSQLSGTDTQYF
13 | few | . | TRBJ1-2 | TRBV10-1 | TGCGCCAGCAGTGTAGACGGATCCTATGGCTACACCTTC | CASSVDGSYGYTF
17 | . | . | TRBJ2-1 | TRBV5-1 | TGCGCCAGCAGCTTGGAGCCAGTTTCAAGCTCCTACAATGAGCAGTTCTTC | CASSLEPVSSSYNEQFF
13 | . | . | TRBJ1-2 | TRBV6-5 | TGTGCCAGCAGCCCACCAGGGGTCGGAGGCTACACCTTC | CASSPPGVGGYTF
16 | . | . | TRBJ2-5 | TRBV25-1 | TGTGCCAGCAGTGAATGGGGTCTAACGGGGGAAGAGACCCAGTACTTC | CASSEWGLTGEETQYF
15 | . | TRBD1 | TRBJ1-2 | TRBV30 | TGTGCCTGGAGTGTTATAAGGACAGGGGGCTTTGGCTACACCTTC | CAWSVIRTGGFGYTF
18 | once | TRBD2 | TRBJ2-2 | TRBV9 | TGTGCCAGCAGCTCGCGGGGACTAGCGGGGGGATTCCCCCGGGAGCTGTTTTTT | CASSSRGLAGGFPRELFF
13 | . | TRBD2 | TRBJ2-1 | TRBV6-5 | TGTGCCAGCCGCGCTAGCGGCTACAATGAGCAGTTCTTC | CASRASGYNEQFF
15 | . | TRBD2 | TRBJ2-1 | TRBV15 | TGTGCCACCAGCAGAGAGCGAACTAGCGGGCCTAACGCGTTCTTC | CATSRERTSGPNAFF
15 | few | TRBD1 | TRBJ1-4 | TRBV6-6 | TGTGCCAGCAGCGTATCCGGGACAGATGGTGAAAAACTGTTTTTT | CASSVSGTDGEKLFF
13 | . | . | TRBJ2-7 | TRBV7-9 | TGTGCCAGCAGCTTAGCGGGGGGCGGCGAGCAGTACTTC | CASSLAGGGEQYF
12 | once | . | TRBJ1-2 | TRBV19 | TGTGCCAGTAGTATAGGTGGCCGTGGCTACACCTTC | CASSIGGRGYTF
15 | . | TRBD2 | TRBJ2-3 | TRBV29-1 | TGCAGCGCCCATCCCTGGGGACTAGCGACAGATACGCAGTATTTT | CSAHPWGLATDTQYF
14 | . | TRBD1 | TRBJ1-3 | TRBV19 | TGTGCCAGTAGCACGACAGGGGTTAGAAACACCATATACTTT | CASSTTGVRNTIYF
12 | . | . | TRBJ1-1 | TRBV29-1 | TGCAGCGTCCCCTTTGGGAACACTGAAGCTTTCTTT | CSVPFGNTEAFF
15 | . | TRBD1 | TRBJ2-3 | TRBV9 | TGTGCCAGCAGCGTTTTGGGACAGTCCGCAGATACGCAGTATTTT | CASSVLGQSADTQYF
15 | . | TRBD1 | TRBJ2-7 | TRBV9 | TGTGCCAGCAGCCCCTCGGGACAGGGGGCTAGTGAGCAGTACTTC | CASSPSGQGASEQYF
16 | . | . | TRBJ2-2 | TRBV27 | TGTGCCAGCAGTTTAACTAGTCGAGTCAACACCGGGGAGCTGTTTTTT | CASSLTSRVNTGELFF
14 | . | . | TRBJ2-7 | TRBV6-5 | TGTGCCAGCAGTCGCTCCCGGGCCGACTACGAGCAGTACTTC | CASSRSRADYEQYF
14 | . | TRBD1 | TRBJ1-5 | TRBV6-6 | TGTGCCAGCAGTAAACAGGGGAGCAATCAGCCCCAGCATTTT | CASSKQGSNQPQHF
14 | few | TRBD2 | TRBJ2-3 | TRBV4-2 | TGTGCCAGCAGTGGACTAGCGCGTACAGATACGCAGTATTTT | CASSGLARTDTQYF
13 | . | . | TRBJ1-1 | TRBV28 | TGTGCCAGCAGTTTGGAACCGAACACTGAAGCTTTCTTT | CASSLEPNTEAFF
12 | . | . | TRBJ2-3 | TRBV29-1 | TGCAGCGTTGCACTAGCAAAAGATACGCAGTATTTT | CSVALAKDTQYF
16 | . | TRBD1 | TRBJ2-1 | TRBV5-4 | TGTGCCAGCAGCTTTCTTGGGACAGGGAATGGCGATGAGCAGTTCTTC | CASSFLGTGNGDEQFF
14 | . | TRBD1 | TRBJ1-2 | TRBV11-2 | TGTGCCAGCAGCTTAGCGGGACAGGGGTCTGGCTACACCTTC | CASSLAGQGSGYTF
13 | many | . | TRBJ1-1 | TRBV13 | TGTGCCAGCTTAACAGGCGTGAACACTGAAGCTTTCTTT | CASLTGVNTEAFF
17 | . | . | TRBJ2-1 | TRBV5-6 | TGTGCCAGCACCTTCTTGGACGGGATGAGCTCCTACAATGAGCAGTTCTTC | CASTFLDGMSSYNEQFF
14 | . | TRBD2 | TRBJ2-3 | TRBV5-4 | TGTGCCAGCAGCACTAGCGGGGGCACAGATACGCAGTATTTT | CASSTSGGTDTQYF
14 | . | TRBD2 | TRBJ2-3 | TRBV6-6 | TGTGCCAGCAGTTACCCAGAGCGGGAGAATACGCAGTATTTT | CASSYPERENTQYF
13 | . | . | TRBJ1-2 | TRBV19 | TGTGCCAGTAGCCAGGACCCTACCCATGGCTACACCTTC | CASSQDPTHGYTF
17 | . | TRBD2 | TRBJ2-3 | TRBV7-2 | TGTGCCAGCAGCCAGATGCCATTAGCGGGAGGGATAGATACGCAGTATTTT | CASSQMPLAGGIDTQYF
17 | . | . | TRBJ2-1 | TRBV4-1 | TGCGCCAGCAGCCAAGAACCGCCAGGACAGTTCTTCTATGAGCAGTTCTTC | CASSQEPPGQFFYEQFF
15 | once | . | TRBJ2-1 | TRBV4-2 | TGTGCCAGCAGCCAAGTTAAGGCTCCCTACAATGAGCAGTTCTTC | CASSQVKAPYNEQFF
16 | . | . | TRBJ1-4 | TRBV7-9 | TGTGCCAGCAGCTTGGCGGGAGCGACTAATGCTGAAAAACTGTTTTTT | CASSLAGATNAEKLFF